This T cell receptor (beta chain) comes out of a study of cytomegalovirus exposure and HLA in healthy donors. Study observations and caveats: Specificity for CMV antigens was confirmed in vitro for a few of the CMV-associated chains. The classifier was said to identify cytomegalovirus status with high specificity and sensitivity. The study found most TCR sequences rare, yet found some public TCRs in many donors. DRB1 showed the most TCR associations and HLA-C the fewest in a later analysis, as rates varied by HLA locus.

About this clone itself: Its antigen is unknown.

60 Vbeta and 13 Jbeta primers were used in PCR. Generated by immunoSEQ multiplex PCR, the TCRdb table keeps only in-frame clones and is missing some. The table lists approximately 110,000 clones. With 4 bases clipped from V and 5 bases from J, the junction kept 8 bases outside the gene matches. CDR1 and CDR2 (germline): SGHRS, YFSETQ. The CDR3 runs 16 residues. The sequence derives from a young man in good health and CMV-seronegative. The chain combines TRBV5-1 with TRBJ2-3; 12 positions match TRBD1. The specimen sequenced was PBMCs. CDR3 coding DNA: TGCGCCAGCAGCCTGACCGGGACAGGGGGCCTAGATACGCAGTATTTT. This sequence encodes CASSLTGTGGLDTQYF. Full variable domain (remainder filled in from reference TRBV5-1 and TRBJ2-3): KAGVTQTPRYLIKTRGQQVTLSCSPISGHRSVSWYQQTPGQGLQFLFEYFSETQRNKGNFPGRFSGRQFSNSRSEMNVSTLELGDSALYLCASSLTGTGGLDTQYFGPGTRLTVL.